This is a list of T cell receptor beta chains from one sample in a study of cytomegalovirus exposure and HLA in healthy donors. TCRdb's copy holds only in-frame clones and misses some; the assay was immunoSEQ multiplex PCR. The sample has about 120,000 clones; approximately 8.6% are singletons. Sequences were obtained from PBMCs. The source of these receptors is a woman aged 40 to 50 in good health and CMV-seropositive. CDR3s include the opening cysteine and the closing phenylalanine or tryptophan. The D gene is left open where the match is weak. Size is stated for part of the rows, as once, few or many counts, or as a class when the clone is expanded.

V gene,J gene,D gene,clone size,CDR3 DNA,CDR3 protein
TRBV28,TRBJ1-6,.,few,TGTGCCAGCAACACTAAGCGCTATAATTCACCCCTCCACTTT,CASNTKRYNSPLHF
TRBV27,TRBJ2-3,.,few,TGTGCCAGCGGCGGAGCCCTTCGCAGCACAGATACGCAGTATTTT,CASGGALRSTDTQYF
TRBV19,TRBJ1-2,.,.,TGTGCCAGTAGTATAAGGCAGGGGACCTATGGCTACCCCTTC,CASSIRQGTYGYPF
TRBV12-5,TRBJ1-1,.,few,TGTGCTAGTGGTTTGGTACTACAGGAAAGCATGAACACTGAAGCTTTCTTT,CASGLVLQESMNTEAFF
TRBV6-5,TRBJ2-4,TRBD1,few,TGTGCCAGCAGTAGAGGGGGCGCGCACATTCAGTACTTC,CASSRGGAHIQYF
TRBV19,TRBJ1-5,.,.,TGTGCCAGTAGTAGGGGACTTCTTAGCAATCAGCCCCAGCATTTT,CASSRGLLSNQPQHF
TRBV2,TRBJ1-4,TRBD1,.,TGTGCCAGCAGTGAAGCGGGGACAGGGAGTGAAAAACTGTTTTTT,CASSEAGTGSEKLFF
TRBV6-4,TRBJ2-1,TRBD1,few,TGTACCAGCACCGGGACAGGCTCCTACAATGAGCAGTTCTTC,CTSTGTGSYNEQFF
TRBV2,TRBJ2-7,.,few,TGTGCCAGCGGAGAATACGAGCAGTACTTC,CASGEYEQYF
TRBV27,TRBJ1-2,TRBD1,few,TGTGCCAGCAGGCAGGGGGCGTTGAGCTACACCTTC,CASRQGALSYTF
TRBV11-1,TRBJ1-1,TRBD1,.,TGTGCCAGCAGCTTAAGGACAGGTTCGGGAACTGAAGCTTTCTTT,CASSLRTGSGTEAFF
TRBV27,TRBJ1-4,.,few,TGTGCCAGCAGTTTATCGATCCGGGACATGAGCAGGGGAGAAAAACTGTTTTTT,CASSLSIRDMSRGEKLFF
TRBV5-1,TRBJ2-3,.,few,TGCGCCAGCAGCTTGGAGGGGACAGATACGCAGTATTTT,CASSLEGTDTQYF
TRBV7-9,TRBJ1-2,TRBD1,few,TGTGCCAGCAGCTTAGATAACAGGGGCTATGGCTACACCTTC,CASSLDNRGYGYTF
TRBV7-2,TRBJ1-1,TRBD1,few,TGTGCCAGCAGGGACCGGGACAGTAGAATCCTGAACACTGAAGCTTTCTTT,CASRDRDSRILNTEAFF
TRBV7-3,TRBJ2-3,TRBD2,few,TGTGCCAGCAGCCCCCAGGGGCGGGGGGCTAGCACAGATACGCAGTATTTT,CASSPQGRGASTDTQYF
TRBV18,TRBJ2-1,.,.,TGTGCCAGCTCACCTCCCCTAGACTCCTACAATGAGCAGTTCTTC,CASSPPLDSYNEQFF
TRBV18,TRBJ2-2,.,few,TGTGCCAGCTCACCCAGGGATACCGGGGAGCTGTTTTTT,CASSPRDTGELFF
TRBV5-1,TRBJ1-4,.,few,TGCGCCAGCAGCTTGGGACAAAGTAGAGAAAAACTGTTTTTT,CASSLGQSREKLFF
TRBV5-8,TRBJ1-2,TRBD1,few,TGTGCCAGCAGCTTGTTTTATCGGCAGGGGGTTGGCTACACCTTC,CASSLFYRQGVGYTF
TRBV29-1,TRBJ1-2,.,.,TGCAGCGTTGACAGGGGCGCTGAATATGGCTACACCTTC,CSVDRGAEYGYTF
TRBV30,TRBJ1-1,.,few,TGTGCCTGGGCGGCGAACACTGAAGCTTTCTTT,CAWAANTEAFF
TRBV12-5,TRBJ2-5,TRBD2,few,TGTGCTAGTGGTTGGAGAACTAGCGGGGGGTCAACAGAGACCCAGTACTTC,CASGWRTSGGSTETQYF
TRBV30,TRBJ1-2,.,.,TGTGCCTGGAGTCTTCCGGGGTGGGGTCTCTATGGCTACACCTTC,CAWSLPGWGLYGYTF
TRBV7-3,TRBJ2-5,TRBD2,.,TGTGCCAGCAGCTCGGGACTAGCGGGGGGTGGGGAGACCCAGTACTTC,CASSSGLAGGGETQYF
TRBV6-1,TRBJ1-2,.,few,TGTGCCAGCAGTGGAGTGACAGAGATCTATGGCTACACCTTC,CASSGVTEIYGYTF
TRBV4-1,TRBJ2-1,TRBD1,few,TGCGCCAGCAGCCAAAGTGGGACAGGGGGCTTCTACAATGAGCAGTTCTTC,CASSQSGTGGFYNEQFF
TRBV29-1,TRBJ1-2,.,few,TGCAGCGTTGAAGATAGGGCCAGGGATTTAGGCTATGGCTACACCTTC,CSVEDRARDLGYGYTF
TRBV2,TRBJ2-7,.,.,TGTGCCAGCAGTGAAGGACCCACAGGGATCTACGAGCAGTACTTC,CASSEGPTGIYEQYF